The TCR beta chain under discussion was sequenced for a study of blood T cell repertoires in COVID-19. Study summary: Donors in the United States, Italy and Spain gave samples during acute or convalescent COVID-19. PBMCs, B-cell-depleted T cells, or T cells were the source of the cDNA or gDNA that made up the material.

As originally analysed: Reference gene primers were amplified, and this amplification served to estimate nucleated cell counts. Generated by immunoSEQ multiplex PCR, the TCRdb table keeps only in-frame clones and is missing some. The D gene and trimming were derived from the DNA, and the V and J assignments and clone size from that table. The table has 60,000 to 65,000 clones, approximately 72% seen once. The sample consisted of peripheral blood. This receptor was obtained from a woman between 65 and 79 years old with COVID-19, enrolled during active disease.

The CDR3 bases are TGTGCCAGCAGTGACGAGGCAGGGCGTTTACCCGGGGAGCTGTTTTTT. Translated: CASSDEAGRLPGELFF. This rearrangement joins TRBV6-4 to TRBJ2-2; weak D call: TRBD1 (5 bases). This CDR3 region has 16 residues. The V end was cut by 2 bases, the J end by 6 bases, with 16 bases between. Per germline, CDR1 MRHNA and CDR2 SNTAGT.